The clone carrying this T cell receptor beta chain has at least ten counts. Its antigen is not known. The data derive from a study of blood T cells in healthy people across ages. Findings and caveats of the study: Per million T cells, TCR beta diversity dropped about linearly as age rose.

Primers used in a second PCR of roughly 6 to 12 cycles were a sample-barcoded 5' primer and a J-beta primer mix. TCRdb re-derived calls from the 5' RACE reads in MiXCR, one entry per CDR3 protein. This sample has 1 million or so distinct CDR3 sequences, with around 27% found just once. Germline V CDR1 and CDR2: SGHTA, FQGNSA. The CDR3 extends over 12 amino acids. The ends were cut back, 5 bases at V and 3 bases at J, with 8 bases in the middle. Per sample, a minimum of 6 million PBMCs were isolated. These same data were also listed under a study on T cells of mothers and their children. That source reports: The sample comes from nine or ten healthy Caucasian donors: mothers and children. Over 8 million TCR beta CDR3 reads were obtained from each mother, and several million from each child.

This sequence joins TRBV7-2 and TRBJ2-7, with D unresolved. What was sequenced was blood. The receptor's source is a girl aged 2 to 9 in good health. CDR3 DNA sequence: TGTGCCAGCAGCCATCAGAGCTACGAGCAGTACTTC. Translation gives CASSHQSYEQYF.